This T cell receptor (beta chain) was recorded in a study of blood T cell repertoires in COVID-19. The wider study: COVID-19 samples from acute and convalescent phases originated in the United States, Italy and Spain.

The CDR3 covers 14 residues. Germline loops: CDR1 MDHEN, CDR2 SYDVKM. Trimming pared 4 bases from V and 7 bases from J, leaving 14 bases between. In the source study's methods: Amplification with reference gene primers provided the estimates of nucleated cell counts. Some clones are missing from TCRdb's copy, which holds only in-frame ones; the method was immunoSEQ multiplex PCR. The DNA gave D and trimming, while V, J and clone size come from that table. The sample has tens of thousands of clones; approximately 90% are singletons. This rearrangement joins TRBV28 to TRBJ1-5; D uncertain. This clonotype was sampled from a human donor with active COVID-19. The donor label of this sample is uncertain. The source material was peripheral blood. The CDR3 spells CASSSFTAGQPQHF. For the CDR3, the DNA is TGTGCCAGCAGTTCCTTCACGGCGGGGCAGCCCCAGCATTTT.